The subject of this entry is one TCR beta chain. Its target is not known. The investigators reverse transcribed all of the isolated RNA, so they sequenced expressed TCRB transcripts. This table comes from immunoSEQ multiplex PCR, and its TCRdb copy is limited to in-frame clones, with some not included. The data show roughly 500,000 clones, around 28% seen once. This specimen belongs to a study of beta chain features in type 1 diabetes. The germline CDR1 and CDR2 sequences are SGHVS and FNYEAQ. Trimming shortened V by 1 base and J by 4 bases, and 15 bases separated the two germline ends. There are 16 residues in the CDR3. Findings of the study overall: Among all four CD4+ subsets, Type 1 diabetes patients had TCRB CDR3s that were moderately but significantly shorter. Resolution of whether HLA type affects TCRB rearrangement was not achieved here. For patients and controls alike, PCR might favor shorter templates to the same degree.

The sequencing input was naive CD4+ T cells from blood. This rearrangement joins TRBV7-6 to TRBJ2-3; D perhaps matches TRBD2 (6 bases). This receptor was identified in a man aged 18-30 years in good health. The CDR3 bases are TGTGCCAGCAGCTTAGATCCCACTCGGGAGCCAGATACGCAGTATTTT. This gives the protein CASSLDPTREPDTQYF.